This TCR beta chain comes out of a study of Ad26.COV2.S vaccination and SARS-CoV-2 variants. CDR1 GTSNPN and CDR2 SVGIG come from the germline V gene (reference sequence). This CDR3 comprises 15 residues. V was pared by 3 bases and J by 4 bases, with 13 bases between. The study's findings and limits: Spike-specific CD8+ and CD4+ T cell responses reportedly showed substantial breadth after vaccination. Vaccinated individuals (as opposed to placebo recipients) had higher spike-specific TCR breadth.

The protocol was immunoSEQ multiplex PCR, while the TCRdb copy is restricted to in-frame clones and leaves out a portion. The sample holds roughly 350,000 clones, about nine tenths seen once. Indicated treatment: some 20 received Ad26.COV2.S at low or high dose, single or two shots; roughly five received placebo; per-sample allocation not given. Sampling was performed 63 days after the first vaccine or placebo injection. This clone appeared a few times. No antigen is known for it. The material was peripheral blood, obtained in a trial of Ad26.COV2.S vaccine versus placebo. The V and J genes are TRBV30 and TRBJ1-6; D is unresolved. This receptor was obtained from a person between 18 and 60 years old who received the Ad26.COV2.S COVID-19 vaccine or a placebo. CDR3 DNA: TGTGCCTGGAGAGCGTCGAATGGGTATAATTCACCCCTCCACTTT. Translated: CAWRASNGYNSPLHF.